Each of the 12 T cell receptor beta chains below was sequenced from the same sample in a study of shared clonotypes between healthy human individuals. The method was immunoSEQ multiplex PCR; TCRdb's version includes in-frame clones alone and lacks a portion of them. The table lists about 490,000 clones, 70% to 80% of them singletons. The sequenced material came from PBMCs. These receptors originate from a woman in her thirties or forties in good health. Some clones in this sample may be carry-over from other donors' samples.

The rearrangement links TRBV6-5 to TRBJ1-3, with a weak D call TRBD1 (6 bases). Trimming took off 4 bases at V and 9 bases at J, with 22 bases between the two ends. The germline gives CDR1 MNHEY, CDR2 SVGAGI. The CDR3 sequence is 16 residues long. The CDR3 loop reads CASSSGGADGGGTIYF. CDR3 DNA sequence: TGTGCCAGCAGTTCGGGGGGGGCAGACGGTGGCGGCACCATATATTTT.

V is TRBV7-2 and J is TRBJ2-5, with 7 bases lining up with TRBD1. Per the germline V gene, CDR1 is SGHTA and CDR2 is FQGNSA. The junction had 9 bases not matched to a gene; V was cut back by 7 bases and J by 1 base. This CDR3 has 15 residues. The CDR3: CASNQGGQIQETQYF. CDR3 bases: TGTGCCAGCAACCAAGGGGGACAGATCCAAGAGACCCAGTACTTC.

The chain carries TRBV7-9 and TRBJ2-2; D ambiguous. Germline assignment: CDR1 SEHNR and CDR2 FQNEAQ (reference sequence). CDR3 size: 14 residues. V lost 5 bases to trimming and J lost 0 bases, with 7 bases between them. As DNA, the CDR3 is TGTGCCAGCAGCCTACAGACGAACACCGGGGAGCTGTTTTTT. This sequence encodes CASSLQTNTGELFF.

The sample holds one count of this clone. CDR3 DNA: TGTGCCAGCAGCCCCCAAGGGGGGACGGATGATAAAGCTTTCTTT. This codes for CASSPQGGTDDKAFF. This chain links TRBV7-9 with TRBJ1-1, with TRBD1 as a possible D gene (6 bases). This CDR3 comprises 15 residues. Trimming left V 5 bases short and J 9 bases short, with 22 bases between. Germline CDR1 and CDR2: SEHNR and FQNEAQ (reference sequence).

The chain links TRBV29-1 to TRBJ1-4; 8 nucleotides match TRBD1. Losses at the gene ends were 6 bases for V and 5 bases for J; bases not matched to a gene: 2. Germline V lookup: CDR1 SQVTM, CDR2 ANQGSEA. The length of the CDR3 is 12 residues. CDR3 residues: CSVRTGNEKLFF. CDR3 sequence (DNA): TGCAGCGTAAGGACAGGGAATGAAAAACTGTTTTTT. Complete variable domain (other parts from reference TRBV29-1 and TRBJ1-4): SAVISQKPSRDICQRGTSLTIQCQVDSQVTMMFWYRQQPGQSLTLIATANQGSEATYESGFVIDKFPISRPNLTFSTLTVSNMSPEDSSIYLCSVRTGNEKLFFGSGTQLSVL.

The chain combines TRBV5-1 with TRBJ2-3; 10 bases map to TRBD2. The V and J ends lost 4 bases and 4 bases, in that order; junction bases with no gene match: 3. Germline V gene lookup returns CDR1 SGHRS and CDR2 YFSETQ. The CDR3 has 14 residues. CDR3 DNA: TGCGCCAGCAGCCCAGGGACTAGCGCAGATACGCAGTATTTT. Its translation: CASSPGTSADTQYF.

The chain couples TRBV21-1 to TRBJ2-2; TRBD1 is taken as the D call from the table, unchecked against the DNA. TRBV21-1 is flagged as a pseudogene. The CDR3 spans 16 residues. CDR3 in amino acids: CASSPRQGRNTGELFF. The DNA of the CDR3 is TGTGCCAGCTCCCCACGACAGGGGAGGAACACCGGGGAGCTGTTTTTT.

The chain couples TRBV29-1 to TRBJ1-1; possibly TRBD1 for D (5 bases). V gave up 7 bases and J gave up 7 bases, with 16 bases separating them. CDR1 and CDR2 from the germline V gene are SQVTM and ANQGSEA. The CDR3 is 12 residues long. CDR3 in DNA: TGCAGCGCCCACACAGGATACGGTGAAGCTTTCTTT. Amino acids: CSAHTGYGEAFF.

This chain joins TRBV18 and TRBJ2-1; no reliable D call. The V and J ends lost 5 bases and 0 bases respectively, with 14 bases between them. The CDR3 contains 16 residues. Germline V gene lookup returns CDR1 KGHSH and CDR2 LQKENI. CDR3 residues: CASSNLIPSSYNEQFF. The CDR3, as DNA: TGTGCCAGCTCAAACCTCATCCCTAGCTCCTACAATGAGCAGTTCTTC.

This clone has just one count. The V gene is TRBV5-6, the J gene TRBJ2-2; unclear D gene. Germline-derived CDR1 and CDR2 are SGHDT and YYEEEE. The germline V and J ends were trimmed by 0 bases and 4 bases, with 13 bases remaining between them. This CDR3 contains 16 residues. CDR3: CASSLEGNPATGELFF. The CDR3 nucleotides are TGTGCCAGCAGCTTGGAAGGGAATCCGGCCACCGGGGAGCTGTTTTTT.

The gene calls are TRBV10-3 and TRBJ2-7; 7 bases are a match to TRBD1. The germline gives CDR1 ENHRY, CDR2 SYGVKD. V lost 6 bases, J lost 4 bases, and 3 bases stayed unmatched. This CDR3 comprises 12 residues. The CDR3 DNA is TGTGCCATCAGCGGACAGGCGTACGAGCAGTACTTC. It specifies CAISGQAYEQYF.

This clone was observed a few times. The chain couples TRBV11-2 to TRBJ2-7; D possibly corresponds to TRBD1 (6 bases). V dropped 4 bases and J dropped 7 bases, with 14 bases sitting between them. The CDR3 is 13 residues long. From germline, CDR1 is SGHAT and CDR2 FQNNGV. CDR3 DNA sequence: TGTGCCAGCAGCTCGACAGGCCATCGGGAGCAGTACTTC. It codes for CASSSTGHREQYF. Supplemented by reference TRBV11-2 and TRBJ2-7, the full variable domain reads EAGVAQSPRYKIIEKRQSVAFWCNPISGHATLYWYQQILGQGPKLLIQFQNNGVVDDSQLPKDRFSAERLKGVDSTLKIQPAKLEDSAVYLCASSSTGHREQYFGPGTRLTVT.